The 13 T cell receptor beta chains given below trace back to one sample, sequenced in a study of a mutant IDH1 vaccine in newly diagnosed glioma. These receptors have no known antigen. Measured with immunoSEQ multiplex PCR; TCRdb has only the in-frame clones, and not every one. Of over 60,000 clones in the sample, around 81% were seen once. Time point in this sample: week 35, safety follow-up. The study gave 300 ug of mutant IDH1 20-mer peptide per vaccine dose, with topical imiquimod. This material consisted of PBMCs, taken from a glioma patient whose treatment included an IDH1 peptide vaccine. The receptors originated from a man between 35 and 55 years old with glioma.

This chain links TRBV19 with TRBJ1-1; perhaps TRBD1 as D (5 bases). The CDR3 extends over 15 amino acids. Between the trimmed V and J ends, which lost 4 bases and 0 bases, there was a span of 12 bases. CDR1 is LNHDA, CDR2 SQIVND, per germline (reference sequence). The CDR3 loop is CASSRGRSLNTEAFF. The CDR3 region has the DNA TGTGCCAGTAGTAGGGGACGGTCTTTGAACACTGAAGCTTTCTTT.

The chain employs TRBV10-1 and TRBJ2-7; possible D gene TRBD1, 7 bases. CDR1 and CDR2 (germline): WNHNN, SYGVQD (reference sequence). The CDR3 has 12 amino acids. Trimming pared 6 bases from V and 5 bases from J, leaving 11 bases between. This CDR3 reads CASSRGTDEQYF. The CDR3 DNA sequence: TGCGCCAGCAGCCGCGGGACAGACGAGCAGTACTTC.

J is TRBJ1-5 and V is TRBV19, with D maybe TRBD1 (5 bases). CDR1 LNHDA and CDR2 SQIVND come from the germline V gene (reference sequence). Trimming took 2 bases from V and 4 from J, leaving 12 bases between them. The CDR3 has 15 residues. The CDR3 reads CASSIIGAGNQPQHF. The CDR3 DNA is TGTGCCAGTAGTATAATCGGGGCAGGGAATCAGCCCCAGCATTTT.

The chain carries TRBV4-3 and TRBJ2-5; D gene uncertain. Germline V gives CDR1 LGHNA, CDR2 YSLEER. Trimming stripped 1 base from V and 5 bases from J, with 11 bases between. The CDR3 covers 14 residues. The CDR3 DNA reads TGCGCCAGCAGCCAAGGAAGGGTCCTCGAGACCCAGTACTTC. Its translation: CASSQGRVLETQYF.

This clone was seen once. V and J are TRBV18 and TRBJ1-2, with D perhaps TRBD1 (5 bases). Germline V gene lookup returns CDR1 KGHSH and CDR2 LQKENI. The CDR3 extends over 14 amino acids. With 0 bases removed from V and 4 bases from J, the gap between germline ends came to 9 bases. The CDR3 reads CASSPPGTPYGYTF. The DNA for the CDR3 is TGTGCCAGCTCACCACCGGGGACCCCCTATGGCTACACCTTC. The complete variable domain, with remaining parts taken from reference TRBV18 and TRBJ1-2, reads NAGVMQNPRHLVRRRGQEARLRCSPMKGHSHVYWYRQLPEEGLKFMVYLQKENIIDESGMPKERFSAEFPKEGPSILRIQQVVRGDSAAYFCASSPPGTPYGYTFGSGTRLTVV.

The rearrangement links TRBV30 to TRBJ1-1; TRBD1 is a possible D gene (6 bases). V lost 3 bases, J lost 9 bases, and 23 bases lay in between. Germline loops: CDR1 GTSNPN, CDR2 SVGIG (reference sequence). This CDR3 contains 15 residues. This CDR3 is CAWSRTDSGDSKAFF. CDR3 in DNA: TGTGCCTGGAGCCGTACGGACAGCGGAGACTCTAAAGCTTTCTTT. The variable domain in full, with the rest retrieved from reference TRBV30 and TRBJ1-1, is SQTIHQWPATLVQPVGSPLSLECTVEGTSNPNLYWYRQAAGRGLQLLFYSVGIGQISSEVPQNLSASRPQDRQFILSSKKLLLSDSGFYLCAWSRTDSGDSKAFFGQGTRLTVV.

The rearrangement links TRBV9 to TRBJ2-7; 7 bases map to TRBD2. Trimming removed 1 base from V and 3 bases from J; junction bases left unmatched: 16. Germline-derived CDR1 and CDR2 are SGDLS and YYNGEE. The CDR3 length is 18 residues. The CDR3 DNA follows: TGTGCCAGCAGCGTAAATTCAGGGCCGGGGGGACTGCTCTACGAGCAGTACTTC. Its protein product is CASSVNSGPGGLLYEQYF.

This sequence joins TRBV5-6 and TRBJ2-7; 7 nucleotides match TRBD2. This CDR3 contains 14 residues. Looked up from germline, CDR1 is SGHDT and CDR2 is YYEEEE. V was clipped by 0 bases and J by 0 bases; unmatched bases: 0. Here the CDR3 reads CASSLGGSSYEQYF. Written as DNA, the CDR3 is TGTGCCAGCAGCTTGGGCGGGAGCTCCTACGAGCAGTACTTC.

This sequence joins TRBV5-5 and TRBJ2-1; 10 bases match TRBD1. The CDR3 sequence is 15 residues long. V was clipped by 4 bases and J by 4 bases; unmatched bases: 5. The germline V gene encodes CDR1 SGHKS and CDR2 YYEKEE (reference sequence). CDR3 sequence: CASSGGQGGYNEQFF. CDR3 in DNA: TGTGCCAGCAGCGGCGGACAGGGGGGTTACAATGAGCAGTTCTTC.

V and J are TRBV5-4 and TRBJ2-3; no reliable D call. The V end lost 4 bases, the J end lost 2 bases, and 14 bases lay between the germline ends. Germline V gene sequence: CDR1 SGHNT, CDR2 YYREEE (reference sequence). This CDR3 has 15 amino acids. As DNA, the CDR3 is TGTGCCAGCAGCCAAGAAGAGGTAGCCACAGATACGCAGTATTTT. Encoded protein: CASSQEEVATDTQYF.

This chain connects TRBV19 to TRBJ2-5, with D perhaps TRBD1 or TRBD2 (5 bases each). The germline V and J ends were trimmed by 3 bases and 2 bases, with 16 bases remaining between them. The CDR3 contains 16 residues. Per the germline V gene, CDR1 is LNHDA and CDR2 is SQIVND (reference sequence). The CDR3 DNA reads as TGTGCCAGTAGTATGCACGGGACGCAAACACAAGAGACCCAGTACTTC. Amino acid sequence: CASSMHGTQTQETQYF. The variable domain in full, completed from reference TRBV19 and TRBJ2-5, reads DGGITQSPKYLFRKEGQNVTLSCEQNLNHDAMYWYRQDPGQGLRLIYYSQIVNDFQKGDIAEGYSVSREKKESFPLTVTSAQKNPTAFYLCASSMHGTQTQETQYFGPGTRLLVL.

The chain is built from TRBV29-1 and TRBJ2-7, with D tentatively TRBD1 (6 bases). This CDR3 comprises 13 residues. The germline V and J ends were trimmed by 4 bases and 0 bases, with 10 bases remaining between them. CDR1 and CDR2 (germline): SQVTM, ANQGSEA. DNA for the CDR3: TGCAGCGTTGGGACAGTCCTCTCCTACGAGCAGTACTTC. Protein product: CSVGTVLSYEQYF.

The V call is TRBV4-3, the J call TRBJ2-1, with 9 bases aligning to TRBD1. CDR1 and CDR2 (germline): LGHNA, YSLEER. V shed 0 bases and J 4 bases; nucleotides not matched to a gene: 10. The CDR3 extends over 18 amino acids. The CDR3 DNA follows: TGCGCCAGCAGCCAAGATCGGCTGACAGGGGGTGGGTACAATGAGCAGTTCTTC. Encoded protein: CASSQDRLTGGGYNEQFF.